This TCR beta chain was obtained from a study of molecular identifiers for immune sequencing clone quantification. General study findings and limits: Clonotypes topping 20 RNA copies carried over 99% of effector molecules but under 1% of naive ones. Barcode-sharing identical TCR molecules could underestimate highly expanded clone sizes.

There are 16 residues in the CDR3. CDR1 and CDR2 (germline): SEHNR, FQNEAQ (reference sequence). Trimming removed 5 bases from V and 2 bases from J, with 16 bases in between. TCRdb re-analysed the PCR reads in MiXCR, keeping a single row per CDR3 protein. The sample consists of 50,000 or so distinct CDR3 sequences, approximately 25% of them appearing once. This clonotype was detected a few times. What it binds is not known. The source material was naive CD8+ T cells from blood, with Jurkat cell RNA spiked in. Documented subset: FACS-sorted CD8+CD4-CCR7+CD45RA+ naive T cells. This receptor was identified in a human donor in good health. Some libraries in this study had Jurkat cell RNA spiked in. The J gene is TRBJ1-5, the V gene TRBV7-9, with D possibly matching TRBD1 (5 bases). The CDR3 protein is CASSLGAARGNQPQHF. CDR3 coding DNA: TGTGCCAGCAGCCTAGGGGCGGCTAGGGGCAATCAGCCCCAGCATTTT.